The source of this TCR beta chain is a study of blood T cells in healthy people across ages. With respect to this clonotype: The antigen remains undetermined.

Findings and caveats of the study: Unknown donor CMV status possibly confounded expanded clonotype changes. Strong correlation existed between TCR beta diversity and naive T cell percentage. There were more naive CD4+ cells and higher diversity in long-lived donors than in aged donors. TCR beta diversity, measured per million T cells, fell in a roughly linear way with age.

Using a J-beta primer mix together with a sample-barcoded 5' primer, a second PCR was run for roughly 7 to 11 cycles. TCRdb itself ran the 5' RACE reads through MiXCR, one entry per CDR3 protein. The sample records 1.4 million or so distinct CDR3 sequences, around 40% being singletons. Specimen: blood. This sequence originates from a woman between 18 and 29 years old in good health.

The CDR3 DNA follows: TGTGCCAGCAGCTTAGAAGGATGGGAGCAGTACTTC. Its translation is CASSLEGWEQYF. The chain recombines TRBV7-8 with TRBJ2-7; no reliable D call. Trimming pared 1 base from V and 7 bases from J, leaving 8 bases between. The CDR3 totals 12 residues. CDR1 is SGHVS and CDR2 is FQNEAQ in the germline V gene.